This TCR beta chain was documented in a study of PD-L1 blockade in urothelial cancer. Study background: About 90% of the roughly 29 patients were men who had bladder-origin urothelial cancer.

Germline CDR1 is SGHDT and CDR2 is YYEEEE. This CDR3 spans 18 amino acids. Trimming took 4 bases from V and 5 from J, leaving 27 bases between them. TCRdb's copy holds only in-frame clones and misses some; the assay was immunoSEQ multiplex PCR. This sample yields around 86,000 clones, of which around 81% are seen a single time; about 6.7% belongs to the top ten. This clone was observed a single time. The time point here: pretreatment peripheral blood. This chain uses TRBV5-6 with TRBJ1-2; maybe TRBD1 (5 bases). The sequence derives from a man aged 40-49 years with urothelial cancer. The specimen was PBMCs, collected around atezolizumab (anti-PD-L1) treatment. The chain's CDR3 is CASSGTSSGGSSGYGYTF. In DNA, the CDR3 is TGTGCCAGCAGCGGAACCTCTTCCGGGGGATCTTCTGGGTATGGCTACACCTTC.